This record looks at one TCR beta chain sequence and its context. The data are from a study of technical replicates of blood from a handful of donors. The data were produced by immunoSEQ multiplex PCR, yet TCRdb's version contains in-frame clones alone and is incomplete. The sample lists roughly 15,000 clones; around four fifths were seen once. Germline V lookup: CDR1 WSHSY, CDR2 SAAADI. After removal of 7 bases from V and 0 bases from J, the junction contained 16 bases not matched to a gene. The CDR3 has 19 amino acids. The source is a human donor in good health. Source material: PBMCs. J is TRBJ2-1 and V is TRBV10-2; TRBD2 matches 9 bases. CDR3 nucleotides: TGCGCCAGCACTAGTGTATCAGGCGGGAGGGGAAGCTCCTACAATGAGCAGTTCTTC. As protein: CASTSVSGGRGSSYNEQFF.